This is a list of T cell receptor beta chains from one sample in a study of beta chain features in type 1 diabetes. Here immunoSEQ multiplex PCR was the method, and the copy in TCRdb shows in-frame clones only, minus some. The sample shows roughly 250,000 clones, 20% of them seen only once. Sequencing was performed on naive CD4+ T cells from blood. The receptor set was obtained from a woman aged 40 to 49 with type 1 diabetes. Both conserved end residues are part of each CDR3. D genes are given only for firm matches. Not every row has a clone size; where given, it reads once, few, many or a size class.

V gene: TRBV19; J gene: TRBJ1-1; D gene: .; clone size: few; CDR3 DNA: TGTGCCAGTAGTATGAGGGTGGGCTGGCAGATGAACACTGAAGCTTTCTTT; CDR3 protein: CASSMRVGWQMNTEAFF
V gene: TRBV2; J gene: TRBJ2-5; D gene: TRBD1; clone size: .; CDR3 DNA: TGTGCCAGCACCTGGGACAGGGGGGGAGGGACCCAGTACTTC; CDR3 protein: CASTWDRGGGTQYF
V gene: TRBV4-3; J gene: TRBJ2-1; D gene: TRBD2; clone size: .; CDR3 DNA: TGCGCCAGCAGCCAAGGTCTAGCGGGGGGGCTTGGCAATGAGCAGTTCTTC; CDR3 protein: CASSQGLAGGLGNEQFF
V gene: TRBV19; J gene: TRBJ2-1; D gene: TRBD1; clone size: .; CDR3 DNA: TGTGCCAGTAGTATTAGGGAGACAGGGGAGCCCCATGAGCAGTTCTTC; CDR3 protein: CASSIRETGEPHEQFF
V gene: TRBV28; J gene: TRBJ2-1; D gene: TRBD2; clone size: few; CDR3 DNA: TGTGCCAGCAGTTCGGCGGGGGGGCTCGGCAATGAGCAGTTCTTC; CDR3 protein: CASSSAGGLGNEQFF
V gene: TRBV19; J gene: TRBJ1-1; D gene: .; clone size: .; CDR3 DNA: TGTGCCAGTAATAACAGGGAGAACACTGAAGCTTTCTTT; CDR3 protein: CASNNRENTEAFF
V gene: TRBV9; J gene: TRBJ1-2; D gene: .; clone size: .; CDR3 DNA: TGTGCCAGCAGCGTAGATCAGAACTATGGCTACACCTTC; CDR3 protein: CASSVDQNYGYTF
V gene: TRBV5-4; J gene: TRBJ2-3; D gene: TRBD2; clone size: .; CDR3 DNA: TGTGCCAGCAGCTTAGGACTAGCGGGATCAACAGATACGCAGTATTTT; CDR3 protein: CASSLGLAGSTDTQYF
V gene: TRBV7-8; J gene: TRBJ2-1; D gene: TRBD1; clone size: few; CDR3 DNA: TGTGCCAGCAGCTTAGTAGGACAGGGCGAGTTCTTC; CDR3 protein: CASSLVGQGEFF
V gene: TRBV2; J gene: TRBJ1-1; D gene: .; clone size: .; CDR3 DNA: TGTGCCAGCAGTGGTAGATTAGAAGCTTTCTTT; CDR3 protein: CASSGRLEAFF
V gene: TRBV19; J gene: TRBJ2-1; D gene: .; clone size: .; CDR3 DNA: TGTGCCAGTAGTAGCGGGCGCCTCGTGGATGAGCAGTTCTTC; CDR3 protein: CASSSGRLVDEQFF
V gene: TRBV29-1; J gene: TRBJ1-5; D gene: .; clone size: .; CDR3 DNA: TGCAGCGTTGAAGGAGAAGGGGCCCAGCATTTT; CDR3 protein: CSVEGEGAQHF
V gene: TRBV7-2; J gene: TRBJ1-2; D gene: .; clone size: few; CDR3 DNA: TGTGCCAGCAGCTTGGTCCTTGAGAGCTACACCTTC; CDR3 protein: CASSLVLESYTF
V gene: TRBV28; J gene: TRBJ2-1; D gene: TRBD2; clone size: .; CDR3 DNA: TGTGCCAGCAGTTTATCGGGGGACTATGGGGATGAGCAGTTCTTC; CDR3 protein: CASSLSGDYGDEQFF
V gene: TRBV25-1; J gene: TRBJ2-1; D gene: .; clone size: few; CDR3 DNA: TGTGCCAGCAGTGAGTTCCGGGACAACCAGTTCTTC; CDR3 protein: CASSEFRDNQFF
V gene: TRBV27; J gene: TRBJ1-4; D gene: .; clone size: few; CDR3 DNA: TGTGCCAGCAGCCGCGACAGGAAGGGGGTTGCTGCAACTAATGAAAAACTGTTTTTT; CDR3 protein: CASSRDRKGVAATNEKLFF
V gene: TRBV18; J gene: TRBJ1-4; D gene: .; clone size: .; CDR3 DNA: TGTGCCAGCTCACCACCCGGTCAGGGTGTGGAAAAACTGTTTTTT; CDR3 protein: CASSPPGQGVEKLFF
V gene: TRBV15; J gene: TRBJ2-7; D gene: .; clone size: .; CDR3 DNA: TGTGCCACCAGCAGTGACTTAGTTGAGGGCCCGAGGGTCGAGCAGTACTTC; CDR3 protein: CATSSDLVEGPRVEQYF
V gene: TRBV18; J gene: TRBJ1-1; D gene: .; clone size: .; CDR3 DNA: TGTGCCAGCTCACCCTATCCTGTTCCTTCGGGAGGGGGGATGAACACTGAAGCTTTCTTT; CDR3 protein: CASSPYPVPSGGGMNTEAFF
V gene: TRBV15; J gene: TRBJ1-2; D gene: .; clone size: few; CDR3 DNA: TGTGCCACCAGCATCGACAATGAGTATGGCTACACCTTC; CDR3 protein: CATSIDNEYGYTF
V gene: TRBV5-4; J gene: TRBJ2-7; D gene: TRBD2; clone size: .; CDR3 DNA: TGTGCCAGCAGCGCGGGGGGTGGAAACTACGAGCAGTACTTC; CDR3 protein: CASSAGGGNYEQYF
V gene: TRBV18; J gene: TRBJ2-7; D gene: .; clone size: .; CDR3 DNA: TGTGCCAGCTCGGGGACTGAACGCTCCTACGAGCAGTACTTC; CDR3 protein: CASSGTERSYEQYF
V gene: TRBV6-5; J gene: TRBJ1-2; D gene: .; clone size: few; CDR3 DNA: TGTGCCAGCACCGGACTCTATGGCTACACCTTC; CDR3 protein: CASTGLYGYTF
V gene: TRBV10-3; J gene: TRBJ2-3; D gene: TRBD1; clone size: .; CDR3 DNA: TGTGCCATCACTAGGGACAGCCCAACAGATACGCAGTATTTT; CDR3 protein: CAITRDSPTDTQYF
V gene: TRBV6-1; J gene: TRBJ2-6; D gene: .; clone size: .; CDR3 DNA: TGTGCCAGCGTTGGGGCGGAAGCGGGGGCCAACGTCCTGACTTTC; CDR3 protein: CASVGAEAGANVLTF